This T cell receptor (beta chain) came from a study of T-cell reconstitution after alpha-beta-depleted transplantation in children. Study-level points and caveats: TCRbeta diversity was high at day 60 in some patients (a result of surviving recipient T cells and thymic progenitors). T-cell numbers and diversity, one year after transplant, stemmed largely from T cells that were newly produced. Expanded graft clones, several hundred of them, were reportedly the source of alpha-beta T cells about two months after transplant.

CDR1 SGHRS and CDR2 YFSETQ come from the germline V gene. There are 13 residues in the CDR3. Trimming shortened V by 6 bases and J by 4 bases, and 10 bases separated the two germline ends. As to this clonotype: Its target is not known.

The authors prepared the TCRbeta library with unique molecular identifiers. A single record per CDR3 protein comes from TCRdb applying MiXCR to the PCR reads. The table has about 980,000 distinct CDR3 sequences, under 30% seen once. The clonotype comes from a boy under three years old who had a stem cell transplant for SCID, so the T cells may come from the graft donor. Sequencing used PBMCs, mostly from graft donor cells, obtained 360 days after TCRalphabeta/CD19-depleted stem cell transplant. This chain uses TRBV5-1 with TRBJ2-2, with D possibly TRBD1 on 6 matching bases. CDR3 nucleotide sequence: TGCGCCAGCACAACAGGGCCCACCGGGGAGCTGTTTTTT. Translated: CASTTGPTGELFF.